Below are 15 T cell receptor beta chains sequenced from a single sample in a study of CD8 T cells in Susac syndrome. RNA in amounts of about 0.5 to 1 ug was reverse transcribed with random hexamers. MiXCR, run by TCRdb on the immunoSEQ multiplex PCR reads, gives a single entry per CDR3 protein. Of about 250,000 distinct CDR3 sequences detected, roughly 95% appear once; the ten largest clones hold approximately 0.072%. Sequences were obtained from CD4+ T cells from PBMCs. All receptors derive from a human donor with multiple sclerosis.

The chain has TRBV7-9 and TRBJ1-2; tentative D call: TRBD1 (5 bases). Per the germline V gene, CDR1 is SEHNR and CDR2 is FQNEAQ (reference sequence). The V and J ends lost 3 bases and 1 base respectively, with 12 bases between them. The CDR3 consists of 15 residues. The CDR3 loop is CASSFVDRDNYGYTF. DNA of the CDR3: TGTGCCAGCAGCTTCGTCGACAGAGATAACTATGGCTACACCTTC.

The genes are TRBV29-1 and TRBJ1-1; D gene ambiguous. Trimming left V 4 bases short and J 1 base short, with 10 bases between. Germline CDR1 and CDR2: SQVTM and ANQGSEA. This CDR3 contains 13 residues. CDR3 bases: TGCAGCGTTGTAGAAGGCTGGAACACTGAAGCTTTCTTT. As protein: CSVVEGWNTEAFF.

This chain uses TRBV7-6 with TRBJ2-5; D is unresolved. The V end lost 4 bases, the J end lost 0 bases, and 12 bases lay between the germline ends. The CDR3 runs to 15 residues. Looked up from germline, CDR1 is SGHVS and CDR2 is FNYEAQ. CDR3 in DNA: TGTGCCAGCAGCTCCGAACAGAGCTACCAAGAGACCCAGTACTTC. It specifies CASSSEQSYQETQYF. Combining the CDR3 with reference TRBV7-6 and TRBJ2-5 gives the whole variable domain GAGVSQSPRYKVTKRGQDVALRCDPISGHVSLYWYRQALGQGPEFLTYFNYEAQQDKSGLPNDRFSAERPEGSISTLTIQRTEQRDSAMYRCASSSEQSYQETQYFGPGTRLLVL.

This chain connects TRBV27 to TRBJ2-2, with 12 positions matching TRBD2. The CDR3 extends over 16 amino acids. The trim removed 6 bases at V and 0 bases at J, leaving 2 bases unmatched. From germline, CDR1 is MNHEY and CDR2 SMNVEV (reference sequence). The CDR3 region is CASRGTSGPNTGELFF. DNA for the CDR3: TGTGCCAGCAGGGGGACTAGCGGGCCGAACACCGGGGAGCTGTTTTTT.

This clonotype appeared once. The chain carries TRBV29-1 and TRBJ1-1, with D tentatively TRBD1 (5 bases). Per the germline V gene, CDR1 is SQVTM and CDR2 is ANQGSEA. The length of the CDR3 is 13 residues. With 7 bases removed from V and 5 bases from J, the gap between germline ends came to 17 bases. The CDR3 region is CSAARQGGTEAFF. In nucleotides, the CDR3 is TGCAGCGCCGCGCGGCAGGGTGGGACTGAAGCTTTCTTT.

The chain is built from TRBV18 and TRBJ2-1; no definite D call. Germline lookup yields CDR1 KGHSH and CDR2 LQKENI. The CDR3 sequence is 16 residues long. The germline V and J ends were trimmed by 3 bases and 8 bases, with 20 bases remaining between them. CDR3 sequence reads: CASSPGTASVFYEQFF. For the CDR3, the DNA is TGTGCCAGCTCACCGGGCACGGCCTCGGTTTTTTATGAGCAGTTCTTC.

This chain connects TRBV9 to TRBJ1-4; TRBD1 agrees at 9 bases. Germline lookup yields CDR1 SGDLS and CDR2 YYNGEE. J was trimmed by 6 bases and V by 3 bases; bases with no gene match: 6. CDR3 size: 15 residues. The CDR3 here is CASSAQGTGHEKLFF. The CDR3 DNA is TGTGCCAGCAGCGCCCAGGGGACAGGGCATGAAAAACTGTTTTTT.

The V and J genes are TRBV29-1 and TRBJ2-5; 7 bases are a match to TRBD2. The germline V gene has CDR1 SQVTM and CDR2 ANQGSEA. V shed 6 bases and J 2 bases; nucleotides not matched to a gene: 3. This CDR3 has 12 amino acids. CDR3: CSVGLVQETQYF. As DNA, the CDR3 is TGCAGCGTCGGACTAGTACAAGAGACCCAGTACTTC. The entire variable domain, with the rest obtained from reference TRBV29-1 and TRBJ2-5, is as follows: SAVISQKPSRDICQRGTSLTIQCQVDSQVTMMFWYRQQPGQSLTLIATANQGSEATYESGFVIDKFPISRPNLTFSTLTVSNMSPEDSSIYLCSVGLVQETQYFGPGTRLLVL.

V usage is TRBV28 and J usage is TRBJ2-5, with 10 bases lining up with TRBD2. The CDR3 runs 17 residues. V shed 4 bases, J shed 1 base, and the junction held 9 bases outside the gene matches. Germline V gives CDR1 MDHEN, CDR2 SYDVKM. The CDR3: CASSSPRTSGLQETQYF. The CDR3 DNA follows: TGTGCCAGCAGTTCCCCAAGGACTAGCGGCCTCCAAGAGACCCAGTACTTC.

The rearrangement links TRBV30 to TRBJ2-2, with 7 bases that match TRBD1. The germline V gene has CDR1 GTSNPN and CDR2 SVGIG (reference sequence). Trimming cost V 3 bases and J 0 bases; bases outside gene matches: 1. The CDR3 has 14 residues. The CDR3 spells CAWRRGPNTGELFF. The CDR3 DNA follows: TGTGCCTGGAGAAGGGGGCCGAACACCGGGGAGCTGTTTTTT.

The chain uses TRBV7-8 and TRBJ2-5, with a possible D match to TRBD2 (6 bases). With 1 base removed from V and 1 base from J, the gap between germline ends came to 10 bases. Germline V gene data show CDR1 as SGHVS and CDR2 as FQNEAQ. This CDR3 is 15 amino acids long. CDR3 amino acids: CASSLVGGPQETQYF. The CDR3 nucleotides are TGTGCCAGCAGCTTAGTGGGGGGTCCCCAAGAGACCCAGTACTTC.

The rearrangement joins TRBV20-1 to TRBJ1-1, with TRBD1 as a possible D gene (6 bases). V dropped 4 bases and J dropped 3 bases, with 12 bases sitting between them. From germline, CDR1 is DFQATT and CDR2 SNEGSKA (reference sequence). The CDR3 spans 13 residues. CDR3 bases: TGCAGTGCTATGGGGGCATCTGACACTGAAGCTTTCTTT. Translated: CSAMGASDTEAFF.

This chain connects TRBV5-1 to TRBJ2-1, with D uncertain. The CDR3 runs 13 residues. CDR1 SGHRS and CDR2 YFSETQ come from the germline V gene. V dropped 0 bases and J dropped 5 bases, with 6 bases sitting between them. CDR3 in amino acids: CASSLAVNNEQFF. DNA for the CDR3: TGCGCCAGCAGCTTGGCTGTGAACAATGAGCAGTTCTTC.

This chain uses TRBV20-1 with TRBJ1-3, with D tentatively TRBD1 (5 bases). Germline V lookup: CDR1 DFQATT, CDR2 SNEGSKA (reference sequence). The V end lost 5 bases, the J end lost 0 bases, and 17 bases lay between the germline ends. CDR3 length: 16 residues. CDR3 in DNA: TGCAGTGCTCAGGCCCCGGGACGGAACTCTGGAAACACCATATATTTT. It codes for CSAQAPGRNSGNTIYF.

The chain joins TRBV20-1 to TRBJ2-6; D possibly matches TRBD1 or TRBD2 (5 bases each). The germline V gene encodes CDR1 DFQATT and CDR2 SNEGSKA (reference sequence). Trimming removed 6 bases from V and 2 bases from J, with 8 bases in between. The CDR3 extends over 13 amino acids. The CDR3 region is CSAMGAGANVLTF. In nucleotides, the CDR3 is TGCAGTGCGATGGGGGCTGGGGCCAACGTCCTGACTTTC.